This T cell receptor beta chain comes out of a study of blood T cells in healthy people across ages. Notes on the study in general: Considered underestimates were the diversity estimates obtained from one million T cells. There was a strong correlation between TCR beta diversity and naive T cell percentage.

Caucasian individuals from Russia who were healthy and aged about 6 to 90 acted as donors. As regards this clonotype: Its antigen remains unidentified.

Germline lookup yields CDR1 LGHDT and CDR2 YNNKEL (reference sequence). The CDR3 extends over 16 amino acids. Trimming removed 1 base from V and 2 bases from J; junction bases left unmatched: 1. PCR was performed a second time for about 6 to 12 cycles using a sample-barcoded 5' primer and a J-beta primer mix. TCRdb reprocessed the 5' RACE reads with MiXCR, giving one entry per CDR3 protein. This sample has some 850,000 distinct CDR3 sequences, with roughly 25% found just once. This sample also appeared in a second study, on T cells of mothers and their children.

The specimen sequenced was blood. The sequence derives from a boy aged 5-17 years in good health. The chain combines TRBV3-1 with TRBJ2-3, with 12 bases lining up with TRBD2. This chain's CDR3 is CASSQGLAGDTDTQYF. The CDR3 DNA reads TGTGCCAGCAGCCAAGGACTAGCGGGGGACACAGATACGCAGTATTTT.